The TCR beta chain described here comes from a study of blood T cell repertoires in COVID-19 (TCRdb year 2020). In the study overall: The collaborator samples originated in the United States, Italy and Spain and spanned the acute and convalescent phases of COVID-19. The material from the prospective study consisted of cDNA or gDNA derived from T cells, B-cell-depleted T cells, or PBMCs. Subjects who had been exposed to COVID-19, were actively infected with it, or had recovered from it provided the deeply sampled blood TCRbeta repertoires that made up the dataset. A freely available public database, intended as a resource for researchers studying the immune response to SARS-CoV-2, is where the repertoires were released. Samples were obtained from the ongoing ImmuneRACE study (first 160 participants) and from some 1,300 subjects provided by 6 global collaborators. The sample metadata nearly always contained a de-identified subject ID, COVID-19 status, age in years and sex. HLA class I and class II types, where available, came from metadata supplied by the sample provider rather than from assay-based typing. Paper-wide results and their limitations: The amount of clinical and demographic metadata varied by source and participant and was provided uncurated.

TCRbeta CDR3 regions were amplified from genomic DNA using the immunoSEQ Assay, a bias-controlled multiplex PCR. The paper's processing steps were these. The number of nucleated cells in each sample was estimated from the amplification of reference gene primers within the assay. Sequence reads were collapsed and filtered to measure the absolute abundance of every unique TCRbeta CDR3 rearrangement. For each sample, productive Simpson clonality was calculated by taking the square root of Simpson's diversity index across productive rearrangements. TCRdb took this table from immuneACCESS and kept in-frame rearrangements with V and J called. Such tables lack part of the clones; where checked against another copy, unresolved V genes explain under half of the gap, and the rest is unexplained. That table supplies the V and J calls and clone size; D and trimming were determined from the DNA. For this sample there are hundreds of thousands of clones; roughly 90% appear just once. 2% to 3% of the sample comes from the top ten.

Enrolling through a virtual design, the prospective study's participants ranged in age from about 18 to 100 years and lived across 24 United States geographic areas. In the prospective study, cohorts were assigned on the basis of participant-reported clinical history obtained from a screening survey and a study questionnaire. For ImmuneRACE Cohort 3, a participant was defined as recovered based on two consecutive negative NP/OP PCR tests, clearance by a healthcare professional, or resolution of symptoms. Mobile phlebotomists in the prospective study collected whole blood, serum and a nasopharyngeal or oropharyngeal swab from every participant. Additional blood draws and questionnaires over a 2-month period could optionally be provided by prospective study participants. Before DNA extraction, blood samples from the prospective study were shipped at room temperature or frozen. A note on this clone: No antigen is known for it. Base qualities are missing; no much larger clone stands one base away.

From V the trimming removes 6 bases and from J it removes 3 bases, while the gene matches leave 12 bases of the junction unaccounted for. CDR1 and CDR2 were assigned from the germline V gene as SGHRS and YFSETQ. From its cysteine to its phenylalanine, the CDR3 spans 16 amino acids. Only the CDR3 DNA stays, 48 bases, in frame from base 1. The rearrangement combines TRBV5-1 with TRBJ2-1, with TRBD1 identical over 7 junction bases. Sequenced material: PBMCs or T cells enriched from blood (not recorded which). This sequence was found in a man aged 55 to 69 who had recovered from COVID-19. The CDR3 amino acid sequence is: CASTITGASNYNEQFF. The DNA sequence reads TGCGCCAGCACCATAACAGGGGCGAGTAACTACAATGAGCAGTTCTTC.